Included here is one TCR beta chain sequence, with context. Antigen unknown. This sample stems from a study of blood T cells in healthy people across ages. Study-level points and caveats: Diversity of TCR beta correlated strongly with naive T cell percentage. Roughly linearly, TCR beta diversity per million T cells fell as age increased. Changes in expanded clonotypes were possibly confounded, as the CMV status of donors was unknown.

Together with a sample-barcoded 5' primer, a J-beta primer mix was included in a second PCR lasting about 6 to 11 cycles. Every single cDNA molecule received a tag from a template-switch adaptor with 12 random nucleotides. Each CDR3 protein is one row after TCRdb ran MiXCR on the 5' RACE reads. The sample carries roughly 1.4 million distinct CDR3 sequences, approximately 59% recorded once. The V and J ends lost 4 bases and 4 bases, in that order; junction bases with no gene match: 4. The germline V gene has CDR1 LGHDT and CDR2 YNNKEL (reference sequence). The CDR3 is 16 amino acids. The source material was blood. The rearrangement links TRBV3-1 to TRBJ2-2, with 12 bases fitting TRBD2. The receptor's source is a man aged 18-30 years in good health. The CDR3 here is CASSPSSGRATGELFF. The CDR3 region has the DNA TGTGCCAGCAGCCCATCTAGCGGGAGGGCCACCGGGGAGCTGTTTTTT.